These T cell receptor beta chains were read from a single sample in a study of blood T cells in healthy people across ages. MiXCR, applied by TCRdb to the 5' RACE reads, yields one record per CDR3 protein. This table holds 1.5 million to 2 million distinct CDR3 sequences, roughly 52% found once. The sample taken for sequencing was blood. The source is a woman aged 40 to 50 in good health. CDR3s leave out the opening cysteine and the closing phenylalanine or tryptophan.

v_call	cdr3_length	cdr3_aa
TRBV27	15	ASRNGQGASGANVLT
TRBV7-9	11	ASSLIGGYEQY
TRBV6-6	14	ASSPPGQGNNSPLH
TRBV27	13	ASSFMPGNQETQY
TRBV29-1	12	SVDSGTGGLGQY
TRBV6-6	9	ASNLGRQQF
TRBV7-2	14	ASSWQRTGAIYEQY
TRBV10-3	12	AISVSGSQETQY
TRBV5-6	11	ASSPGGNYERY
TRBV29-1	10	SVARVNTEAF
TRBV4-2	16	ASSHPGLAPSSTDTQY
TRBV12-3/TRBV12-4	13	ASSLGQGGLYGYT